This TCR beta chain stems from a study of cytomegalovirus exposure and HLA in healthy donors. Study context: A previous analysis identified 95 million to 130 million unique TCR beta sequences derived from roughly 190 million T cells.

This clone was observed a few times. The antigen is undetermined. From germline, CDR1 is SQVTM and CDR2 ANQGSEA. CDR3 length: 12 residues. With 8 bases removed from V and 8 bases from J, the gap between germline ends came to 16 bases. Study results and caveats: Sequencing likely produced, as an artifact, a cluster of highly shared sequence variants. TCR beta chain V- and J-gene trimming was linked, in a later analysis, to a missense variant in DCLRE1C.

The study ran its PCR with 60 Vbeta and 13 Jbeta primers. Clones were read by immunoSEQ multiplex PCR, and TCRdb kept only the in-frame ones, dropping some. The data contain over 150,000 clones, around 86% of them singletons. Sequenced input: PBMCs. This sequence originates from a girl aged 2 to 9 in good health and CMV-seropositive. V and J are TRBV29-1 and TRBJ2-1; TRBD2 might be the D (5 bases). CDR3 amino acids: CSSADPGHEQFF. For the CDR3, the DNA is TGCAGCTCAGCGGACCCGGGCCATGAGCAGTTCTTC.